This T cell receptor (beta chain) was captured by sequencing in a study of technical replicates of blood from several donors. Assay used: immunoSEQ multiplex PCR; TCRdb lists only in-frame clones, some missing. The data show about 81,000 clones, roughly 96% seen once. This clone was recorded once. The source material was T cells isolated from PBMCs. This sequence was found in a human donor in good health.

The CDR3 protein is CASRPQGATFNEQFF. The CDR3 DNA reads TGTGCCAGCAGGCCACAGGGAGCGACCTTCAATGAGCAGTTCTTC. The rearrangement links TRBV6-5 to TRBJ2-1; perhaps TRBD1 as D (6 bases). V was pared by 6 bases and J by 6 bases, with 18 bases between. The CDR3 is 15 amino acids. In germline, CDR1 is MNHEY, CDR2 SVGAGI.